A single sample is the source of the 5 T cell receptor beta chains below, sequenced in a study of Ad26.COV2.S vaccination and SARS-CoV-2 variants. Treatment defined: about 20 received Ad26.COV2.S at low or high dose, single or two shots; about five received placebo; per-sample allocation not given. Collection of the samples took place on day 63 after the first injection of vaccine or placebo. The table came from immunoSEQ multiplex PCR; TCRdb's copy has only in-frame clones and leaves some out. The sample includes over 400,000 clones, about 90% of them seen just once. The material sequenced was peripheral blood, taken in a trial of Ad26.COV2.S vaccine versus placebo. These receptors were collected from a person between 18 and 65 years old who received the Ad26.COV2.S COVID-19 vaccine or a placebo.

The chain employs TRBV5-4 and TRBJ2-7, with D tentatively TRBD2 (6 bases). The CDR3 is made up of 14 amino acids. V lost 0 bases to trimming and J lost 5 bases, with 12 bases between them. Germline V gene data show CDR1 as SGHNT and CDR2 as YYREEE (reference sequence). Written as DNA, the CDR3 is TGTGCCAGCAGCTTGGCCCCTAGCGCCCACGAGCAGTACTTC. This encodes CASSLAPSAHEQYF. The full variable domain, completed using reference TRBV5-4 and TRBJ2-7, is ETGVTQSPTHLIKTRGQQVTLRCSSQSGHNTVSWYQQALGQGPQFIFQYYREEENGRGNFPPRFSGLQFPNYSSELNVNALELDDSALYLCASSLAPSAHEQYFGPGTRLTVT.

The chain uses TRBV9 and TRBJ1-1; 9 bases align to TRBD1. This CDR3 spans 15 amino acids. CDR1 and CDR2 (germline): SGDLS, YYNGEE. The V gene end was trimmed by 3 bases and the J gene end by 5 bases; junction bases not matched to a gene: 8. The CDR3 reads CASSAGTGSRTEAFF. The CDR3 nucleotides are TGTGCCAGCAGCGCTGGGACAGGGAGTAGGACTGAAGCTTTCTTT. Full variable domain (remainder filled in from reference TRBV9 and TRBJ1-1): DSGVTQTPKHLITATGQRVTLRCSPRSGDLSVYWYQQSLDQGLQFLIQYYNGEERAKGNILERFSAQQFPDLHSELNLSSLELGDSALYFCASSAGTGSRTEAFFGQGTRLTVV.

The CDR3 DNA reads TGTGCCAGCAGTCTAGGAGGGGTCCTATTAAATGAGCAGTTCTTC. As protein: CASSLGGVLLNEQFF. The V call is TRBV28, the J call TRBJ2-1, with D perhaps matching TRBD2 (6 bases). V lost 5 bases to trimming and J lost 7 bases, with 18 bases between them. Germline assignment: CDR1 MDHEN and CDR2 SYDVKM. This CDR3 spans 15 amino acids.

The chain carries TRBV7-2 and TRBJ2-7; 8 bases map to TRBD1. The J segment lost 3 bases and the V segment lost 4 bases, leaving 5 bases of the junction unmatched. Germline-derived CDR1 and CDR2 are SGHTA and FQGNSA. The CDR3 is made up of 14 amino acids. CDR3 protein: CASSSDRGYYEQYF. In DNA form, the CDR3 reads TGTGCCAGCAGCTCAGACAGGGGTTACTACGAGCAGTACTTC. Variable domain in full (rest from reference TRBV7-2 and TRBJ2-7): GAGVSQSPSNKVTEKGKDVELRCDPISGHTALYWYRQSLGQGLEFLIYFQGNSAPDKSGLPSDRFSAERTGGSVSTLTIQRTQQEDSAVYLCASSSDRGYYEQYFGPGTRLTVT.

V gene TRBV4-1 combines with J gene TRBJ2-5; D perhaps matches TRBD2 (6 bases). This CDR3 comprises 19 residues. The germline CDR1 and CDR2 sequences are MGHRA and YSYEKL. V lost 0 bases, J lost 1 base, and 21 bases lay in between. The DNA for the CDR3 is TGCGCCAGCAGCCAAGATCGGGAGCTTAGAGGCACCGCCCAAGAGACCCAGTACTTC. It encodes CASSQDRELRGTAQETQYF.